The clone carrying this T cell receptor (beta chain) was observed a handful of times. Its target is not known. The time point was: newly diagnosed GD, antithyroid drugs for less than 3 months. From PBMCs, RNA was extracted and then used to make the TCR library. The data belong to a study of regulatory T cells in long-lasting Graves disease. The CDR3 extends over 14 amino acids. Trimming took 1 base from V and 0 from J, leaving 7 bases between them. CDR1 is SGHRS and CDR2 is YFSETQ in the germline V gene. Study findings and constraints: Tissue studied was limited to peripheral blood, excluding thyroid tissue.

Construction of TCR beta libraries relied on iRepertoire HTBI primers and on Arm-PCR targeting CDR3 regions. A single record per CDR3 protein comes from TCRdb applying MiXCR to the multiplex PCR reads. The data show some 500,000 distinct CDR3 sequences, with approximately 13% seen just once and roughly 10% held by the top ten. These data also formed part of another study, on T cells in Graves' hyperthyroidism and ophthalmopathy. Per that study: No ophthalmopathy progression within 18 months constituted stable Graves' hyperthyroidism.

The starting material was peripheral blood mononuclear cells (PBMCs), obtained at new diagnosis, from a patient treated with antithyroid drugs. This clonotype originated in a man aged 25 to 45 with Graves disease. The chain uses TRBV5-1 and TRBJ2-5; D perhaps matches TRBD1 (5 bases). As DNA, the CDR3 is TGCGCCAGCAGCTTGTTAGGGGACCAAGAGACCCAGTACTTC. Translation gives CASSLLGDQETQYF.